This TCR beta chain was sequenced in a study of T-cell memory formation after mild COVID-19. As for the study in general: TCR clustering was largely donor specific.

Points from the study as a whole: Contracting CD4+ clones lay largely in CM and EM, with CD8+ ones residing in EMRA. Contracting clones, day 15 to 85, had balanced CD4/CD8, and later expanders favored CD4+.

After removal of 7 bases from V and 7 bases from J, the junction contained 22 bases not matched to a gene. Germline V CDR1 and CDR2: SGHTS, YDEGEE. The CDR3 spans 18 residues. TCRdb used MiXCR to reprocess the 5' RACE reads, holding one entry per CDR3 protein. The table shows 580,000 or so distinct CDR3 sequences, with 17% occurring only once. Points on this clonotype: Antigen: not known.

Material: PBMCs or a T cell subset sorted from them (not recorded which). The chain joins TRBV5-8 to TRBJ2-1; TRBD1 matches at 8 bases. The receptor was derived from an adult woman who had mild COVID-19 (a few samples of this study predate the infection). Cell type and time point are not known. The CDR3 sequence: CASPTPPQGARGRNEQFF. The CDR3 nucleotides read TGTGCCAGCCCCACACCACCGCAGGGGGCTAGGGGTAGGAATGAGCAGTTCTTC.